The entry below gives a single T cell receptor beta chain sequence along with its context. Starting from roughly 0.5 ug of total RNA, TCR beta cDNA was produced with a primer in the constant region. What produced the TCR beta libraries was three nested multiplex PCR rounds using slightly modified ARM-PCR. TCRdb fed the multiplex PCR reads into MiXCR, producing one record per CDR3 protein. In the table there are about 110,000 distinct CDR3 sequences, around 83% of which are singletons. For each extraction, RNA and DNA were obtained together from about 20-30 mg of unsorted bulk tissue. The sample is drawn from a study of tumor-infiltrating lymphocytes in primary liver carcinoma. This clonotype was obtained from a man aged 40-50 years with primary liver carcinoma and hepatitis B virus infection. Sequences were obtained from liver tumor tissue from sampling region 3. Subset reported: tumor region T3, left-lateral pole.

The CDR3 is CSKGDGTYQETQYF. The DNA for the CDR3 is TGCAGCAAAGGGGACGGGACGTATCAAGAGACCCAGTACTTC. The V call is TRBV29-1, the J call TRBJ2-5, with D tentatively TRBD1 or TRBD2 (5 bases each). The CDR3 extends over 14 amino acids. The V and J ends lost 8 bases and 2 bases respectively, with 18 bases between them. CDR1 and CDR2 from the germline V gene are SQVTM and ANQGSEA.